This T cell receptor beta chain was found in a study of regulatory T cells in long-lasting Graves disease (dated by TCRdb to about 2021). In the study overall: Antithyroid drugs had been taken for less than 3 months by newly diagnosed Graves' disease patients. Peripheral blood TCR sequencing and RNA sequencing compared persistent Graves' disease patients with newly diagnosed Graves' disease patients. The study was conducted in China and was registered as a clinical trial. A total of around 33 samples were covered by TCR sequencing, comprising roughly 13 persistent and some 20 newly diagnosed Graves' disease patients. Here is what the overall study found, with its caveats: Lower TCR Shannon entropy and fewer highly expanded clones were observed in persistent Graves' disease patients than in newly diagnosed patients, which suggested clonal expansion. The study examined only peripheral blood because the primary lesion, thyroid tissue, could not be accessed. A larger number of public clonotypes was shared among persistent patients (around 2,700) than among newly diagnosed patients (more than 850). As a limitation, the authors acknowledged that the small sample size may reduce accuracy. Persistent disease showed preferential use of TRBV28, TRBJ1-2 and TRBJ2-5, whereas newly diagnosed disease favored TRBV20-1 and TRBJ2-1. Only the TCR beta chain was sequenced and analyzed.

Receptors were amplified or captured by multiplex PCR. The sequencer listed for this sample is Illumina HiSeq 4000. iRepertoire HTBI primers and Arm-PCR amplification of CDR3 regions were used to construct TCR beta libraries. Gel purification was performed on PCR products prior to sequencing. As for the original processing: Gene usage analysis of CDR3 amino acid clonotypes used the approximately 62 TRBV and approximately 13 TRBJ segments found across samples. Filtered high-quality paired reads were merged into contigs using COPE and FqMerger. BLAST was used to align contigs to IMGT TRBV, TRBD and TRBJ reference genes, and CDR3 was defined according to IMGT. Any clonotype with a frequency above 0.1% was counted as a highly expanded clone. Shannon entropy was used to measure repertoire diversity, and the Gini coefficient was used to measure V-J evenness. Clonotypes shared by more than one individual were considered public. Starting from the raw public reads, TCRdb applied fastp trimming at Q25, assembled clones with MiXCR and retained in-frame beta chains. Each CDR3 protein gets just one entry, which takes the most common genes and DNA from the rows behind it. The V and J calls shown here were made by TCRdb, not taken from the authors' results. This sample is represented by roughly 420,000 distinct CDR3 sequences; roughly 15% of them were singletons. The ten largest clones add up to 22% of the sample.

According to the germline V gene, CDR1 reads SGHTA and CDR2 reads FQGTGA. At the junction V is shortened by 0 bases and J by 4 bases; bases outside the gene matches: 6. From the cysteine through the phenylalanine, the CDR3 covers 18 amino acids. Only the CDR3 DNA stays, 54 bases, in frame from base 1. With regard to this clonotype: Its antigen remains undetermined. Nothing much larger sits one base from this clone, and base qualities are not available.

The time point label, read with the paper, signifies: newly diagnosed GD, antithyroid drugs for less than 3 months. For both TCR sequencing and RNA sequencing, RNA was extracted from PBMCs in TRIzol. The diagnosis of Graves' disease was made according to American Thyroid Association guidelines. The patients came from an endocrinology department in Xi'an, China. Each patient gave approximately 10 milliliters of peripheral blood, collected in an EDTA anticoagulant tube. PBMCs were isolated by Ficoll Paque Plus density gradient separation without further T cell sorting. RNA quality was checked with an Agilent 2100 Bioanalyzer and agarose gel, and concentration with a NanoDrop 2000.

Specimen: peripheral blood mononuclear cells (PBMCs), collected at new diagnosis, from a patient treated with antithyroid drugs. This receptor chain uses TRBV7-3 and TRBJ2-3; TRBD2 matches 14 bases in the middle. The receptor's source is a female donor with Graves disease. The CDR3 region has the sequence CASSLTGTSGGQSDTQYF. The nucleotide sequence reads as follows: TGTGCCAGCAGCTTAACAGGGACTAGCGGGGGCCAATCAGATACGCAGTATTTT.